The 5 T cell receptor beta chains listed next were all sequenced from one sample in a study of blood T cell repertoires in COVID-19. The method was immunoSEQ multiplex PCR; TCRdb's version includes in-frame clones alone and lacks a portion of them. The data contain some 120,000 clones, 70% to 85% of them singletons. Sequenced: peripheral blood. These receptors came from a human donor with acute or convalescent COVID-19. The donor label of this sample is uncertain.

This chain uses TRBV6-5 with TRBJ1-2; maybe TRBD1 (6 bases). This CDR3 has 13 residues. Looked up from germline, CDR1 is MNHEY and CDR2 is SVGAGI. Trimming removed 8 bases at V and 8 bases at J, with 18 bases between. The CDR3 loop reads CASSQAQGWGYTF. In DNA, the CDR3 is TGTGCCAGCTCACAGGCCCAGGGGTGGGGCTACACCTTC.

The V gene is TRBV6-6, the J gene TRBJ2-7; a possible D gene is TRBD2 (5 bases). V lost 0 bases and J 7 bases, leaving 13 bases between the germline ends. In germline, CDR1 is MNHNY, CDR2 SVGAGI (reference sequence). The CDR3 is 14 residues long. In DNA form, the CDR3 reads TGTGCCAGCAGTTACTCGACGGAGGTCTGGGAGCAGTACTTC. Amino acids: CASSYSTEVWEQYF.

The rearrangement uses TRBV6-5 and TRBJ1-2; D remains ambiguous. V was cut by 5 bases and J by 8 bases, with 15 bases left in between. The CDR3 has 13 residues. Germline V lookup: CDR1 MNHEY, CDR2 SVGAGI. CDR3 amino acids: CASSQSDIQGYTF. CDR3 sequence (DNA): TGTGCCAGCAGTCAGTCCGACATACAGGGCTACACCTTC.

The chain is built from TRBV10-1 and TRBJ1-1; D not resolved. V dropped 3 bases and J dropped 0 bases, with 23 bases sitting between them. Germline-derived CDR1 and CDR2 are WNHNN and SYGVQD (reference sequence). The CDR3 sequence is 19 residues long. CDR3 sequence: CASSDLWEGNEIMNTEAFF. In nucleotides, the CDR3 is TGCGCCAGCAGTGACTTGTGGGAGGGCAACGAAATCATGAACACTGAAGCTTTCTTT.

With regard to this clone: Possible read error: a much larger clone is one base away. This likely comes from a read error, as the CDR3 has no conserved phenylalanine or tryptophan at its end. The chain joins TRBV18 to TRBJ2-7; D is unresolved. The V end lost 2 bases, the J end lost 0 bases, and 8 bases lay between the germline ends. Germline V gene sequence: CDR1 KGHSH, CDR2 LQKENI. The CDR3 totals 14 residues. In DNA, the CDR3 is TGTGCCAGCTCACCAAGCGTCAGCTCCTACGAGCAGTACATC. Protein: CASSPSVSSYEQYI.